Detailed here is one TCR beta chain. TCRdb reanalysed the RACE reads using MiXCR and keeps one entry per CDR3 protein. The sample gives 82,000 or so distinct CDR3 sequences, 10% to 15% of which show up once; roughly 5.9% is in the top ten. This record belongs to a study of human T cells and chemical hapten exposure. CDR3 length equals 14 residues. V was clipped by 6 bases and J by 3 bases, with 13 bases between them. CDR1 MDHEN and CDR2 SYDVKM come from the germline V gene. Sample time point: patch test 3, about 24 weeks after DPC sensitization. Treatment given: therapeutic diphenylcyclopropenone sensitization with weekly scalp DPC.

The rearrangement joins TRBV28 to TRBJ2-3; no clear D gene. The specimen comprised whole blood, sampled in connection with sensitization to the hapten diphenylcyclopropenone (DPC). The source of this sequence is a woman between 45 and 60 years old with alopecia areata. Some clones in this sample may be carry-over from other donors' samples. CDR3 residues: CASRAPGETDTQYF. The CDR3 nucleotides are TGTGCCAGCAGAGCGCCTGGAGAAACAGATACGCAGTATTTT.